This T cell receptor beta chain is from a study of T cells in localized non-small cell lung cancer. Note on this clone: Its antigen is not known.

Generated by immunoSEQ multiplex PCR, the TCRdb table keeps only in-frame clones and is missing some. The sample contains more than 20,000 clones, more than 70% of which appear only once. The V gene lost 4 bases and the J gene lost 1 base, with 13 bases spanning the gap. Looked up from germline, CDR1 is SGHRS and CDR2 is YFSETQ. The CDR3 sequence is 15 residues long. The study's findings and limits: Researchers found a median approximately 57 of the top 100 tumor clones in adjacent lung. Heterogeneity stays possible, as sequencing covered only one tumor region. Clonality of T cells reached its maximum in uninvolved adjacent lung, surpassing tumor.

This rearrangement joins TRBV5-1 to TRBJ2-3, with a weak D call TRBD1 (6 bases). This sequence originates from a woman aged 40-69 years with stage II squamous cell lung carcinoma. The source material was PBMCs, sampled before any cancer treatment. CDR3 loop: CASSVAGDRTDTQYF. CDR3 bases: TGCGCCAGCAGCGTAGCAGGGGATCGCACAGATACGCAGTATTTT.